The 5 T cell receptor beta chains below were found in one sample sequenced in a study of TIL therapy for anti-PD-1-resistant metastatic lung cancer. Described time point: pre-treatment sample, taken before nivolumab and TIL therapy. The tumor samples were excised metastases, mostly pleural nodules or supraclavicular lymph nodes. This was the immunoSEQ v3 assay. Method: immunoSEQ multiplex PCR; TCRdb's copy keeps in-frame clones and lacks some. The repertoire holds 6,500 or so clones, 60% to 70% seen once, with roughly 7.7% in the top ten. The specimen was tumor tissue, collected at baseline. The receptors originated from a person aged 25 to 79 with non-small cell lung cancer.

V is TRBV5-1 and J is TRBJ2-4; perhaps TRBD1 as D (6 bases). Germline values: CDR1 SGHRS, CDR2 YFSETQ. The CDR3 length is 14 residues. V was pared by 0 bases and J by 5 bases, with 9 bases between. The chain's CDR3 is CASSLGRTENIQYF. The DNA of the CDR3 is TGCGCCAGCAGCTTGGGACGGACAGAAAACATTCAGTACTTC.

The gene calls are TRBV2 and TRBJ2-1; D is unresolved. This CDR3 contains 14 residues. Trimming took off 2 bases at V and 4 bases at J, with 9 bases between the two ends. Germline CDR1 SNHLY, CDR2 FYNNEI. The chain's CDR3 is CASSEMGIYNEQFF. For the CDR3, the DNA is TGTGCCAGCAGTGAAATGGGAATTTACAATGAGCAGTTCTTC.

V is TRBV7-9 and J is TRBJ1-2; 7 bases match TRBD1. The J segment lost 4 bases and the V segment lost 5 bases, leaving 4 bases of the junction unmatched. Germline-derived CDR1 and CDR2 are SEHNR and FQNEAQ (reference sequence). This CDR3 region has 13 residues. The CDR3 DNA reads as TGTGCCAGCAGCAACGGACAGGTCTATGGCTACACCTTC. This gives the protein CASSNGQVYGYTF.

CDR3 nucleotide sequence: TGTGCCAGCAGTGACGTCAAGAGTCGGGGGTATTTT. Its protein is CASSDVKSRGYF. The chain recombines TRBV2 with TRBJ2-3; the D gene is possibly TRBD2 (5 bases). Germline CDR1 is SNHLY and CDR2 is FYNNEI. CDR3 length: 12 amino acids. V gave up 3 bases and J gave up 14 bases, with 15 bases separating them.

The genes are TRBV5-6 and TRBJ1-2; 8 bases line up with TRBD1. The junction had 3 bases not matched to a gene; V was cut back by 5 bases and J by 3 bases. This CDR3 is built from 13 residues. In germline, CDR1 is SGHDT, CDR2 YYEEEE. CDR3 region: CASRATGDYGYTF. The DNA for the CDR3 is TGTGCCAGCAGGGCGACAGGGGACTATGGCTACACCTTC. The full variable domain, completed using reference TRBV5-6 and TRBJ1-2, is DAGVTQSPTHLIKTRGQQVTLRCSPKSGHDTVSWYQQALGQGPQFIFQYYEEEERQRGNFPDRFSGHQFPNYSSELNVNALLLGDSALYLCASRATGDYGYTFGSGTRLTVV.